This paragraph reports one TCR beta chain. Its target is unknown. The germline CDR1 and CDR2 sequences are WSHSY and SAAADI. After removal of 3 bases from V and 7 bases from J, the junction contained 8 bases not matched to a gene. The length of the CDR3 is 15 residues. This sample is drawn from a study of cytomegalovirus exposure and HLA in healthy donors. Primers for the PCR totalled 60 Vbeta and 13 Jbeta. The table came from immunoSEQ multiplex PCR; TCRdb's copy has only in-frame clones and leaves some out. This sample lists around 190,000 clones; its ten largest clones have more than 0.75%. Overall study results and limits: TCR beta V segments were, for the most part, productive about 87% or about 30% of the time in an earlier analysis.

The sequence came from a woman aged 25 to 39 in good health and CMV-seropositive. The chain combines TRBV10-2 with TRBJ1-5, with 8 bases lining up with TRBD1. Material: PBMCs. CDR3 DNA sequence: TGCGCCAGCAGTGACGGGCAGGGGGCCGGACAGCCCCAGCATTTT. This gives the protein CASSDGQGAGQPQHF.